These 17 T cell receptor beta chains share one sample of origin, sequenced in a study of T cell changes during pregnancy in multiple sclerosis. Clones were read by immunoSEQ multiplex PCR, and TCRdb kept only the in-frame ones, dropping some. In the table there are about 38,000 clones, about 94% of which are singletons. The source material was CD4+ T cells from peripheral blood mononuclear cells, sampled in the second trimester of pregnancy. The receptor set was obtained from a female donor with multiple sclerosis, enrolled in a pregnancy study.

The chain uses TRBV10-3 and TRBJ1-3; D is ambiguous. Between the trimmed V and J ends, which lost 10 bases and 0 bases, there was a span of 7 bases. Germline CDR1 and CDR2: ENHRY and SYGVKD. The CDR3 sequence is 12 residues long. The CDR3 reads CATLSSGNTIYF. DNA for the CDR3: TGTGCCACCCTGAGCTCTGGAAACACCATATATTTT.

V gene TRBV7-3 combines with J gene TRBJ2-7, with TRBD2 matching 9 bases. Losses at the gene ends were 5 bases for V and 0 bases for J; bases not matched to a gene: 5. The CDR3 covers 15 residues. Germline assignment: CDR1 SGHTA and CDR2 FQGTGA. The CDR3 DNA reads TGTGCCAGCAGCGTCCATAGCGGGGGCTCCTACGAGCAGTACTTC. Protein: CASSVHSGGSYEQYF.

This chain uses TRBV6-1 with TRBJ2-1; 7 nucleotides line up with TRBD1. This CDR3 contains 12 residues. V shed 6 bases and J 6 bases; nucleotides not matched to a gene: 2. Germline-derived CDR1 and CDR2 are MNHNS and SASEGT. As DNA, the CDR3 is TGTGCCAGCAGAAGACAGGGCAATGAGCAGTTCTTC. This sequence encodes CASRRQGNEQFF.

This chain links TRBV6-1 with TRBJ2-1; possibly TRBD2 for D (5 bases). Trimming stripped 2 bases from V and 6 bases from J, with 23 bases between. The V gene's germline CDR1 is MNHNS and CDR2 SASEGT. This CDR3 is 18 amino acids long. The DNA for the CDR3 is TGTGCCAGCAGTGAATGGGGTGGGAGCTCAAGCACGGGCAATGAGCAGTTCTTC. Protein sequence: CASSEWGGSSSTGNEQFF.

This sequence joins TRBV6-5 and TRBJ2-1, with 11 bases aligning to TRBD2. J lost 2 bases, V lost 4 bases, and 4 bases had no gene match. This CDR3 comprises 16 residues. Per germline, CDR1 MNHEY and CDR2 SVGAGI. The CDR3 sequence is CASSSGTSGTYNEQFF. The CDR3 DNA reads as TGTGCCAGCAGTTCCGGGACTAGCGGAACCTACAATGAGCAGTTCTTC.

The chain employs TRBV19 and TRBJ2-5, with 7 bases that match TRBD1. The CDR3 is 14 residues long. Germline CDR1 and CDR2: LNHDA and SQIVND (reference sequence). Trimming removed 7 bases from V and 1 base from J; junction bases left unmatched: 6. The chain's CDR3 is CASTPKGAQETQYF. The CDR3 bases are TGTGCCAGTACCCCAAAGGGGGCCCAAGAGACCCAGTACTTC.

This chain's CDR3 is CASSDSRQPQETQYF. DNA of the CDR3: TGTGCCAGCAGTGATAGCCGTCAGCCCCAAGAGACCCAGTACTTC. This chain connects TRBV2 to TRBJ2-5; no clear D. Germline CDR1 reads SNHLY; CDR2 reads FYNNEI. V lost 3 bases, J lost 1 base, and 12 bases lay in between. This CDR3 comprises 15 residues.

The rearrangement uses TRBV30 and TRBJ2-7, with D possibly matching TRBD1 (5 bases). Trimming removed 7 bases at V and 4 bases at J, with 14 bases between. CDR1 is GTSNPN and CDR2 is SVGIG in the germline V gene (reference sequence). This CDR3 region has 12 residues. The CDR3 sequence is CALDKGLYEQYF. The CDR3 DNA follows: TGTGCCTTGGACAAGGGGTTATACGAGCAGTACTTC.

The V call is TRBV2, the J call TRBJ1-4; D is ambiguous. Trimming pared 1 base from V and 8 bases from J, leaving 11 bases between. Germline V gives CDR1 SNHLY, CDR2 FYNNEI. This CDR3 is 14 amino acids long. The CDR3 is CASSEGGAAEKLFF. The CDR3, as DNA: TGTGCCAGCAGTGAAGGAGGCGCAGCGGAAAAACTGTTTTTT.

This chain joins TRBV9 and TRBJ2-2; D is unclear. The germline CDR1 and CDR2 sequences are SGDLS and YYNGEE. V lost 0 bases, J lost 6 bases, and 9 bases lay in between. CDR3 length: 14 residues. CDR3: CASSVVFSAGELFF. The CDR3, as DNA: TGTGCCAGCAGCGTAGTTTTCTCCGCCGGGGAGCTGTTTTTT.

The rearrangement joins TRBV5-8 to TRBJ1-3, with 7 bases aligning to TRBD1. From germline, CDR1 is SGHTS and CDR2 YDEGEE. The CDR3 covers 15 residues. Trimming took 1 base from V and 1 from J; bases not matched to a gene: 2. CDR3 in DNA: TGTGCCAGCAGCTTGACAGGGGTTTCTGGAAACACCATATATTTT. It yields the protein CASSLTGVSGNTIYF.

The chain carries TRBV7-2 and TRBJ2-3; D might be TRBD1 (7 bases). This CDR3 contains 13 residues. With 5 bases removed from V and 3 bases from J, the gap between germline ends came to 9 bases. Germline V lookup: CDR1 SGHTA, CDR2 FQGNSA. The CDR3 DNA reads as TGTGCCAGCAGCCCAGGGGGGACAGATACGCAGTATTTT. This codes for CASSPGGTDTQYF.

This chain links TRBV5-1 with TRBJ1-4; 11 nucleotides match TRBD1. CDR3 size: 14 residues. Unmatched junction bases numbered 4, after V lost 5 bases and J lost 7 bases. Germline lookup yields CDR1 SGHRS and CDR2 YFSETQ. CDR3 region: CASRSGTGGEKLFF. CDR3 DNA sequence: TGCGCCAGCAGGTCGGGGACAGGGGGTGAAAAACTGTTTTTT. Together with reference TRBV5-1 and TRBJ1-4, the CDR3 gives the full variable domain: KAGVTQTPRYLIKTRGQQVTLSCSPISGHRSVSWYQQTPGQGLQFLFEYFSETQRNKGNFPGRFSGRQFSNSRSEMNVSTLELGDSALYLCASRSGTGGEKLFFGSGTQLSVL.

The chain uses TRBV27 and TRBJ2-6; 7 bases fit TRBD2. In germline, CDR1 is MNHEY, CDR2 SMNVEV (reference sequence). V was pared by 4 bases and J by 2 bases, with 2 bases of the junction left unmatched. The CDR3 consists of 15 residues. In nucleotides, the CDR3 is TGTGCCAGCAGTTCGGCGGGGGCTGGGGCCAACGTCCTGACTTTC. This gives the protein CASSSAGAGANVLTF.

The CDR3 nucleotides are TGCGCCAGCAGCCAAGATCGACAGGTACTATATGGCTACACCTTC. This sequence encodes CASSQDRQVLYGYTF. The chain recombines TRBV4-1 with TRBJ1-2; D might be TRBD1 (6 bases). Per germline, CDR1 MGHRA and CDR2 YSYEKL. With 0 bases removed from V and 5 bases from J, the gap between germline ends came to 13 bases. The CDR3 is 15 residues long.

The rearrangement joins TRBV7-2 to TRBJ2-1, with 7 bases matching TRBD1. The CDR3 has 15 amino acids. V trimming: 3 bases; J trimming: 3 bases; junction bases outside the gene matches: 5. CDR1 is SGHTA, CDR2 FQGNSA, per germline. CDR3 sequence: CASSLTGNYYNEQFF. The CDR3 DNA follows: TGTGCCAGCAGCTTGACAGGGAACTACTACAATGAGCAGTTCTTC.

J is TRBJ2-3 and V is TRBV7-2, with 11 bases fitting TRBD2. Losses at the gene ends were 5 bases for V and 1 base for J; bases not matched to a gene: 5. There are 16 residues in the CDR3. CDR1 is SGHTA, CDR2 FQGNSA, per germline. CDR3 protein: CASSQGSGGGTDTQYF. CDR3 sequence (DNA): TGTGCCAGCAGCCAGGGTAGCGGGGGGGGCACAGATACGCAGTATTTT. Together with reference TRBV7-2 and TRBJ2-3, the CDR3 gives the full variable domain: GAGVSQSPSNKVTEKGKDVELRCDPISGHTALYWYRQSLGQGLEFLIYFQGNSAPDKSGLPSDRFSAERTGGSVSTLTIQRTQQEDSAVYLCASSQGSGGGTDTQYFGPGTRLTVL.